A selection of T cell receptor beta chains follows, all from one sample in a study of cytomegalovirus exposure and HLA in healthy donors. Some clones are missing from TCRdb's copy, which holds only in-frame ones; the method was immunoSEQ multiplex PCR. The table includes fewer than 110,000 clones, roughly four fifths detected once. Material for sequencing was PBMCs. The receptors were sampled from a man between 18 and 35 years old in good health and CMV-seronegative. Each CDR3 is given with its conserved first and last residue. The D gene is left open where the match is weak. Rows may omit the clone size; those that give it use once, few, many or a size class.

J: TRBJ2-6; V: TRBV5-4; size: NA; D: TRBD2; CDR3: CASSFRLAPTGANVLTF; DNA: TGTGCCAGCAGCTTCCGACTAGCTCCAACTGGGGCCAACGTCCTGACTTTC
J: TRBJ2-2; V: TRBV5-3; size: few; D: TRBD1; CDR3: CARSGAGQGLVSDTGELFF; DNA: TGTGCCAGAAGCGGGGCGGGACAGGGCTTAGTTTCAGACACCGGGGAGCTGTTTTTT
J: TRBJ1-6; V: TRBV27; size: NA; D: NA; CDR3: CASSGGYNSPLHF; DNA: TGTGCCAGCAGCGGCGGTTATAATTCACCCCTCCACTTT
J: TRBJ1-1; V: TRBV5-1; size: NA; D: NA; CDR3: CASSATAANTEAFF; DNA: TGCGCCAGCAGCGCAACGGCGGCGAACACTGAAGCTTTCTTT
J: TRBJ2-1; V: TRBV7-6; size: NA; D: TRBD2; CDR3: CASSILAGPPSEQFF; DNA: TGTGCCAGCAGCATACTAGCGGGGCCGCCCAGTGAGCAGTTCTTC
J: TRBJ2-5; V: TRBV11-2; size: NA; D: TRBD2; CDR3: CASSLQGLAHETQYF; DNA: TGTGCCAGCAGCTTACAGGGACTAGCCCACGAGACCCAGTACTTC
J: TRBJ2-7; V: TRBV4-2; size: NA; D: NA; CDR3: CASSQDPGKKQYF; DNA: TGTGCCAGCAGCCAAGATCCGGGTAAAAAGCAGTACTTC
J: TRBJ2-7; V: TRBV4-2; size: many; D: TRBD1; CDR3: CASSQESGQGLNEQYF; DNA: TGTGCCAGCAGCCAAGAGAGCGGACAGGGTTTGAACGAGCAGTACTTC
J: TRBJ2-2; V: TRBV5-1; size: NA; D: NA; CDR3: CASSLVPNTGELFF; DNA: TGCGCCAGCAGCTTGGTCCCTAACACCGGGGAGCTGTTTTTT
J: TRBJ2-7; V: TRBV5-4; size: NA; D: TRBD1; CDR3: CASSPGTGYPFEQYF; DNA: TGTGCCAGCAGCCCAGGGACAGGGTATCCCTTCGAGCAGTACTTC
J: TRBJ1-2; V: TRBV6-5; size: NA; D: TRBD1; CDR3: CASSSILDRDYGYTF; DNA: TGCGCCAGCAGTTCCATACTCGACAGGGACTATGGCTACACCTTC
J: TRBJ1-2; V: TRBV29-1; size: few; D: NA; CDR3: CSVQSQATNYGYTF; DNA: TGCAGCGTTCAGTCGCAGGCAACTAACTATGGCTACACCTTC
J: TRBJ2-5; V: TRBV7-7; size: NA; D: TRBD1; CDR3: CASRPGGEETQYF; DNA: TGTGCTAGCAGGCCAGGGGGTGAAGAGACCCAGTACTTC
J: TRBJ1-3; V: TRBV19; size: NA; D: TRBD1; CDR3: CASKVQGARNTIYF; DNA: TGTGCCAGTAAGGTCCAGGGGGCGAGAAACACCATATATTTT
J: TRBJ1-2; V: TRBV6-4; size: NA; D: TRBD1; CDR3: CASSDTGQGLGGYTF; DNA: TGTGCCAGCAGTGACACGGGACAGGGTCTGGGTGGCTACACCTTC
J: TRBJ1-2; V: TRBV4-1; size: NA; D: TRBD1; CDR3: CASSQDRDRGGYTF; DNA: TGCGCCAGCAGCCAGGACCGGGACAGGGGTGGCTACACCTTC
J: TRBJ2-7; V: TRBV28; size: NA; D: NA; CDR3: CASSPRDTYGEQYF; DNA: TGTGCCAGCAGTCCCCGGGACACCTACGGCGAGCAGTACTTC
J: TRBJ1-5; V: TRBV6-5; size: NA; D: NA; CDR3: CASSARGVETQPQHF; DNA: TGTGCCAGCAGTGCTAGGGGCGTGGAGACACAGCCCCAGCATTTT
J: TRBJ2-5; V: TRBV5-6; size: few; D: NA; CDR3: CASSLRPGRETQYF; DNA: TGTGCCAGCAGCTTGAGACCGGGGAGAGAGACCCAGTACTTC
J: TRBJ2-7; V: TRBV7-9; size: NA; D: NA; CDR3: CSSSATGVEQYF; DNA: TGTTCCAGCAGCGCGACAGGTGTCGAGCAGTACTTC
J: TRBJ1-6; V: TRBV7-8; size: once; D: TRBD1; CDR3: CASNLGQGYSPLHF; DNA: TGTGCCAGCAACCTCGGACAGGGTTATTCACCCCTCCACTTT
J: TRBJ1-6; V: TRBV4-3; size: NA; D: NA; CDR3: CASSTSNSPLHF; DNA: TGCGCCAGCAGCACTTCGAATTCACCCCTCCACTTT
J: TRBJ1-2; V: TRBV7-9; size: NA; D: NA; CDR3: CASSLTAYYGYTF; DNA: TGTGCCAGCAGCTTAACAGCTTATTATGGCTACACCTTC
J: TRBJ1-1; V: TRBV7-8; size: NA; D: NA; CDR3: CASSPPAAITEAFF; DNA: TGTGCCAGCAGCCCCCCTGCGGCAATCACTGAAGCTTTCTTT
J: TRBJ2-2; V: TRBV10-1; size: NA; D: NA; CDR3: CASSESDREFTGELFF; DNA: TGCGCCAGCAGTGAGTCGGACCGGGAGTTCACCGGGGAGCTGTTTTTT
J: TRBJ1-6; V: TRBV4-2; size: NA; D: NA; CDR3: CASSQDPGRGNSPLHF; DNA: TGTGCCAGCAGCCAAGATCCCGGGAGAGGGAATTCACCCCTCCACTTT
J: TRBJ2-6; V: TRBV4-2; size: NA; D: TRBD2; CDR3: CASSGGGSSGANVLTF; DNA: TGTGCCAGCAGCGGCGGGGGTAGCTCTGGGGCCAACGTCCTGACTTTC
J: TRBJ1-6; V: TRBV6-5; size: few; D: TRBD1; CDR3: CASSTNGQGDSPLHF; DNA: TGTGCCAGCAGCACCAACGGACAGGGGGATTCACCCCTCCACTTT
J: TRBJ2-2; V: TRBV9; size: NA; D: TRBD1; CDR3: CASSGQGSTGELFF; DNA: TGTGCCAGCAGCGGACAGGGAAGCACCGGGGAGCTGTTTTTT
J: TRBJ1-1; V: TRBV7-9; size: NA; D: NA; CDR3: CSSTSLGPEAFF; DNA: TGTTCCAGCACCTCCCTGGGCCCTGAAGCTTTCTTT
J: TRBJ2-3; V: TRBV4-3; size: once; D: NA; CDR3: CASSQDGTSTDTQYF; DNA: TGCGCCAGCAGCCAAGATGGGACAAGCACAGATACGCAGTATTTT
J: TRBJ2-5; V: TRBV2; size: NA; D: NA; CDR3: CASTVTTPYQETQYF; DNA: TGTGCCAGCACGGTCACTACCCCATACCAAGAGACCCAGTACTTC
J: TRBJ2-5; V: TRBV28; size: NA; D: TRBD2; CDR3: CASSPGTSGKETQYF; DNA: TGTGCCAGCAGTCCCGGGACTAGCGGCAAAGAGACCCAGTACTTC
J: TRBJ1-2; V: TRBV15; size: NA; D: NA; CDR3: CATSALSRYTF; DNA: TGTGCCACCAGCGCCCTGAGTCGCTACACCTTC
J: TRBJ2-7; V: TRBV10-3; size: few; D: NA; CDR3: CAISETDYEQYF; DNA: TGTGCCATCAGTGAGACAGACTACGAGCAGTACTTC
J: TRBJ2-7; V: TRBV11-2; size: NA; D: TRBD1; CDR3: CASSLSPGQGAHEQYF; DNA: TGTGCCAGCAGCTTATCTCCGGGACAGGGGGCTCACGAGCAGTACTTC
J: TRBJ1-1; V: TRBV5-5; size: NA; D: NA; CDR3: CASSLTVETQGFF; DNA: TGTGCCAGCAGCTTGACAGTCGAGACCCAAGGTTTCTTT
J: TRBJ2-7; V: TRBV5-4; size: NA; D: NA; CDR3: CASSLVFSYEQYF; DNA: TGTGCCAGCAGCTTGGTCTTCTCCTACGAGCAGTACTTC
J: TRBJ2-7; V: TRBV5-4; size: few; D: NA; CDR3: CASSTDNRPPYEQYF; DNA: TGTGCCAGCAGCACAGACAACCGACCCCCCTACGAGCAGTACTTC
J: TRBJ2-5; V: TRBV5-6; size: NA; D: NA; CDR3: CASSLGMGSHGKETQYF; DNA: TGTGCCAGCAGCTTGGGAATGGGGAGCCATGGCAAAGAGACCCAGTACTTC
J: TRBJ1-2; V: TRBV4-1; size: NA; D: NA; CDR3: CASSQDFPGSDGYPF; DNA: TGCGCCAGCAGCCAAGATTTTCCGGGGTCAGATGGCTACCCCTTC
J: TRBJ2-7; V: TRBV7-8; size: NA; D: TRBD2; CDR3: CASTIGTSGGGLTEQYF; DNA: TGTGCCAGCACCATCGGGACTAGCGGGGGCGGACTCACCGAGCAGTACTTC
J: TRBJ1-1; V: TRBV19; size: few; D: TRBD1; CDR3: CASSRPTGGITEAFF; DNA: TGTGCCAGTAGTAGACCCACAGGGGGAATTACTGAAGCTTTCTTT
J: TRBJ1-2; V: TRBV5-6; size: few; D: TRBD1; CDR3: CASKGRQGEGIWNGYTF; DNA: TGTGCCAGCAAAGGCCGACAGGGGGAGGGAATTTGGAATGGCTACACCTTC
J: TRBJ1-3; V: TRBV9; size: once; D: NA; CDR3: CASSVGVGNTIYF; DNA: TGTGCCAGCAGCGTCGGGGTTGGAAACACCATATATTTT
J: TRBJ2-7; V: TRBV19; size: NA; D: TRBD1; CDR3: CASSIGGQGAIQTYEQYF; DNA: TGTGCCAGTAGTATAGGAGGGCAGGGGGCGATCCAAACCTACGAGCAGTACTTC
J: TRBJ1-1; V: TRBV18; size: few; D: TRBD1; CDR3: CASSRTGAEGEAFF; DNA: TGTGCCAGCTCAAGGACAGGGGCTGAGGGTGAAGCTTTCTTT
J: TRBJ2-4; V: TRBV29-1; size: NA; D: NA; CDR3: CSVGAGRTGEEYF; DNA: TGCAGCGTTGGGGCCGGAAGAACAGGGGAGGAGTACTTC
J: TRBJ2-1; V: TRBV5-1; size: few; D: TRBD2; CDR3: CASSSTLAGVYNEQFF; DNA: TGCGCCAGCAGCTCGACACTAGCGGGGGTCTACAATGAGCAGTTCTTC
J: TRBJ1-2; V: TRBV28; size: once; D: NA; CDR3: CASSFPRGGYTF; DNA: TGTGCCAGCAGTTTTCCCAGGGGCGGCTACACCTTC
J: TRBJ2-2; V: TRBV19; size: NA; D: TRBD2; CDR3: CAAALRAGVAGELFF; DNA: TGTGCCGCCGCACTCCGGGCGGGAGTGGCCGGGGAGCTGTTTTTT
J: TRBJ1-2; V: TRBV2; size: NA; D: NA; CDR3: CASSESVGYTF; DNA: TGTGCCAGCAGTGAATCAGTGGGCTACACCTTC
J: TRBJ2-5; V: TRBV7-3; size: NA; D: NA; CDR3: CASSSLDSQTQYF; DNA: TGTGCCAGCAGCTCGTTAGACAGCCAGACCCAGTACTTC
J: TRBJ2-7; V: TRBV5-8; size: NA; D: TRBD1; CDR3: CASSHVDRVRYEQYF; DNA: TGTGCCAGCAGCCACGTGGACAGGGTCCGCTACGAGCAGTACTTC
J: TRBJ1-5; V: TRBV15; size: NA; D: TRBD1; CDR3: CATGAGQGDQPQHF; DNA: TGTGCCACCGGGGCGGGACAGGGCGATCAGCCCCAGCATTTT
J: TRBJ1-6; V: TRBV14; size: NA; D: NA; CDR3: CASSQARDSPLHF; DNA: TGTGCCAGCAGCCAAGCCCGTGATTCACCCCTCCACTTT
J: TRBJ2-1; V: TRBV7-7; size: NA; D: TRBD2; CDR3: CASSTSGGLDSYNEQFF; DNA: TGTGCCAGCAGCACTAGCGGGGGCCTCGACTCCTACAATGAGCAGTTCTTC
J: TRBJ2-1; V: TRBV5-4; size: NA; D: TRBD2; CDR3: CASSALAGGPGNEQFF; DNA: TGTGCCAGCAGCGCACTAGCGGGGGGGCCAGGCAATGAGCAGTTCTTC
J: TRBJ2-7; V: TRBV19; size: NA; D: NA; CDR3: CATGTTVYEQYF; DNA: TGTGCCACGGGGACAACAGTCTACGAGCAGTACTTC
J: TRBJ2-7; V: TRBV4-3; size: NA; D: NA; CDR3: CASSHSQQGRSYEQYF; DNA: TGCGCCAGCAGCCATTCCCAACAGGGGAGGTCCTACGAGCAGTACTTC